The entry that follows covers one T cell receptor beta chain sequence. One junction end does not reproduce the germline sequence, and a read error may be involved. Assay: immunoSEQ multiplex PCR; the TCRdb copy retains only in-frame clones and omits some. The sample carries approximately 65,000 clones, around 96% recorded once. The germline V gene encodes CDR1 MNHEY and CDR2 SMNVEV (reference sequence). This CDR3 is built from 13 residues. The entry originates in a study of T cell changes during pregnancy in multiple sclerosis. This TCR was sampled from a female donor with multiple sclerosis, enrolled in a pregnancy study. Sequencing was performed on CD8+ T cells from peripheral blood mononuclear cells, taken after pregnancy. The J gene is TRBJ2-1, the V gene TRBV27; D gene uncertain. CDR3 sequence: CASSPDSSNEQFF. DNA of the CDR3: TGTGCCAGCAGCCCAGACTCCTCCAATGAGCAGTTCTTC.